Sequencing of this TCR beta chain was carried out in a study of T cells in Graves' hyperthyroidism and ophthalmopathy. The CDR3 has 14 amino acids. CDR1 SNHLY and CDR2 FYNNEI come from the germline V gene. Using RNA transcripts as the source, TCR beta CDR3 regions were amplified. TCR CDR3 regions were first amplified by RT-PCR with HTBI primers. TCRdb fed the multiplex PCR reads into MiXCR, producing one record per CDR3 protein. The table records roughly 840,000 distinct CDR3 sequences, about 38% of them present only once. Sequencing was carried out using blood. The sequence derives from a young man with Graves' hyperthyroidism. The V gene is TRBV2, the J gene TRBJ2-5, with 7 bases matching TRBD2. The J call could be wrong; TRBJ2-7 is a better fit for the DNA end. The CDR3 DNA reads as TGTGCCAGCATCCGGATCGGGGGGTCTTACGAGCAGTACTTC. Its translation is CASIRIGGSYEQYF.